This T cell receptor (beta chain) was observed in a study of blood T cell repertoires in COVID-19. Overall study context: COVID-19 samples from acute and convalescent phases originated in the United States, Italy and Spain. PBMCs, B-cell-depleted T cells, or T cells were the source of the cDNA or gDNA that made up the material.

Enrolled during active infection, Seattle patients were then followed longitudinally. In the original analysis: The authors estimated nucleated cell counts from reference gene primer amplification. TCRdb keeps only in-frame clones here, not all; method: immunoSEQ multiplex PCR. D and trimming were read from the DNA, whereas the V and J calls and clone size are those reported in that table. This sample has 250,000 to 400,000 clones, with 70% to 90% found just once. Looked up from germline, CDR1 is MNHNY and CDR2 is SVGAGI (reference sequence). The CDR3 totals 15 residues. Trimming left V 8 bases short and J 7 bases short, with 22 bases between.

The chain links TRBV6-6 to TRBJ2-3; a possible D gene is TRBD1 (6 bases). This TCR was recovered from a woman aged 30 to 39 with COVID-19, enrolled during active disease. Specimen: peripheral blood. CDR3 bases: TGTGCCAGCGGCGAACAGGACAGATCCGAGTATACGCAGTATTTT. Its protein is CASGEQDRSEYTQYF.